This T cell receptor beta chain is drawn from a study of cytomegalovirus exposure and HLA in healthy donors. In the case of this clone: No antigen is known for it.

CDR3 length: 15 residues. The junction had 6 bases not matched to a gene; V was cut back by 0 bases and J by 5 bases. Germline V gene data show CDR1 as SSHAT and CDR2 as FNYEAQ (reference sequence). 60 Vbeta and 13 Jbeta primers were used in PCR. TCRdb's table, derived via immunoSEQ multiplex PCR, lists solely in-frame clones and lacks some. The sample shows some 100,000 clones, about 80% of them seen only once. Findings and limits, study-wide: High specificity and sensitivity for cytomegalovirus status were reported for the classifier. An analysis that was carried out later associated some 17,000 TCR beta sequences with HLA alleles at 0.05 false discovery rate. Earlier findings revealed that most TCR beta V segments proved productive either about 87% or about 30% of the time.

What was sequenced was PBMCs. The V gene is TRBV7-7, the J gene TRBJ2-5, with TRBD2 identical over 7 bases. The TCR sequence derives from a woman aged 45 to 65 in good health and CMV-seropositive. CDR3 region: CASSLAGGVRETQYF. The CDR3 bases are TGTGCCAGCAGCTTAGCGGGAGGGGTTCGGGAGACCCAGTACTTC.